A single sample gave rise to the 10 T cell receptor beta chains below, sequenced in a study of post-analysis software for immune sequencing data (dated by TCRdb to 2015 to 2017). Their antigens remain unidentified. Library preparation used PCR. Sequencer: Illumina HiSeq 2500. To reduce PCR and sequencing biases, unique molecular identifiers were built into the TCR beta cDNA libraries. The public reads were run again by TCRdb, first through fastp at Q25 and then through MiXCR, and only productive beta chains were kept. Here each entry gathers all rows of one CDR3 protein and keeps the most common genes and DNA. In this sample the table shows 800,000 to 950,000 distinct CDR3 sequences, around 53% of which occur a single time. Roughly 4.4% of the sample rests with the top ten. Summary of the overall study and its limitations: Significantly higher frequencies in patients than in controls were found for roughly five TRBV segments, including TRBV5-6, TRBV5-1 and TRBV20-1.

Specimen: blood. Source of these receptors: a girl aged 10-17 years with multiple sclerosis.

V is TRBV6-1 and J is TRBJ2-1; unclear D gene. Germline assignment: CDR1 MNHNS and CDR2 SASEGT. V lost 3 bases and J lost 8, with 14 bases in between. This CDR3 spans 14 amino acids. This CDR3 is CASSEDTPAYEQFF. The CDR3 nucleotides are TGTGCCAGCAGTGAGGATACCCCGGCCTATGAGCAGTTCTTC.

The V call is TRBV11-2, the J call TRBJ2-3, with D possibly TRBD1 on 5 matching bases. Trimming left V 3 bases short and J 5 bases short, with 12 bases between. Per germline, CDR1 SGHAT and CDR2 FQNNGV. This CDR3 is built from 14 residues. Here the CDR3 reads CASSFRQNRDTQYF. The CDR3 nucleotides are TGTGCCAGCAGCTTTCGACAGAACCGAGATACGCAGTATTTT.

The chain links TRBV6-6 to TRBJ1-2; 9 bases match TRBD1. Germline V CDR1 and CDR2: MNHNY, SVGAGI (reference sequence). The ends lost 6 bases at V and 6 bases at J; junction bases unmatched: 5. This CDR3 contains 13 residues. The CDR3 region is CASRRGQGHGYTF. The CDR3 DNA is TGTGCCAGCAGGAGGGGACAGGGACATGGCTACACCTTC.

V gene TRBV9 combines with J gene TRBJ2-7; D is possibly TRBD1 (6 bases). This CDR3 region has 14 residues. Trimming shortened V by 1 base and J by 5 bases, and 13 bases separated the two germline ends. The germline gives CDR1 SGDLS, CDR2 YYNGEE. CDR3 coding DNA: TGTGCCAGCAGCGTACGGGCAGGGGACCACGAGCAGTACTTC. Translated, it gives CASSVRAGDHEQYF.

The chain is built from TRBV20-1 and TRBJ2-7, with 10 bases that match TRBD1. Germline CDR1 is DFQATT and CDR2 is SNEGSKA (reference sequence). The CDR3 runs 15 residues. Unmatched junction bases numbered 6, after V lost 0 bases and J lost 4 bases. The CDR3: CSAREGTGERYEQYF. The CDR3 DNA reads TGCAGTGCTAGAGAGGGGACAGGGGAGAGGTACGAGCAGTACTTC.

The genes are TRBV29-1 and TRBJ1-1; D is perhaps TRBD1 (6 bases). Germline V gene data show CDR1 as SQVTM and CDR2 as ANQGSEA. The CDR3 consists of 13 residues. With 7 bases removed from V and 2 bases from J, the gap between germline ends came to 14 bases. The CDR3 loop reads CSASTGINTEAFF. The DNA of the CDR3 is TGCAGCGCGTCGACAGGAATCAACACTGAAGCTTTCTTT.

This clonotype was picked up a small number of times. The chain uses TRBV7-9 and TRBJ2-1; TRBD1 aligns across 8 bases. Trimming at V came to 5 bases and at J to 4 bases, leaving 7 bases not matched to a gene. There are 15 residues in the CDR3. Germline lookup yields CDR1 SEHNR and CDR2 FQNEAQ (reference sequence). The CDR3: CASSMTGVVYNEQFF. DNA of the CDR3: TGTGCCAGCAGCATGACAGGGGTAGTTTACAATGAGCAGTTCTTC.

This clonotype appeared a few times. This chain connects TRBV29-1 to TRBJ2-5; weak D call: TRBD1 (6 bases). The J call may be wrong; the DNA end is better matched by TRBJ2-7. The CDR3 loop spans 12 amino acids. Germline lookup yields CDR1 SQVTM and CDR2 ANQGSEA. The CDR3 DNA follows: TGCAGCGTCGCAAGGGGGACCCACGAGCAGTACTTC. This sequence encodes CSVARGTHEQYF.

V usage is TRBV12-5 and J usage is TRBJ2-1; D gene unclear. CDR3 length equals 9 residues. Germline CDR1 and CDR2: LGHNT and FRNRAP. CDR3 region: CATANEQFF. The DNA for the CDR3 is TGTGCAACAGCCAATGAGCAGTTCTTC.

The V call is TRBV7-9, the J call TRBJ2-1; D is perhaps TRBD2 (5 bases). The CDR3 totals 14 residues. The V gene lost 2 bases and the J gene lost 5 bases, with 10 bases spanning the gap. CDR1 is SEHNR, CDR2 FQNEAQ, per germline (reference sequence). Here the CDR3 reads CASSLLHGDNEQFF. The CDR3 coding sequence is TGTGCCAGCAGCTTACTTCACGGGGACAATGAGCAGTTCTTC.